The entry that follows covers one T cell receptor beta chain sequence. The target antigen is unknown. Sequencing was performed with immunoSEQ multiplex PCR; in TCRdb, only in-frame clones are kept and a portion is missing. The data show tens of thousands of clones, about 90% seen once. Related graft donors supplied nonmyeloablative bone marrow transplants, and mixed chimerism was transient. Unstimulated Tregs (CD4+CD25+CD127-) and CD4+CD25- non-Tregs were sorted from PBMCs. These data originate in a study of Tregs in tolerant kidney transplant recipients. CDR1 and CDR2 (germline): SGHTA, FQGTGA. The germline V and J ends were trimmed by 7 bases and 6 bases, with 15 bases remaining between them. This CDR3 is 13 amino acids long. General study results and limits: Few patients were studied, so findings need validation in larger groups. Some patients' samples used different primers over time, so nucleotide sequences weren't comparable. Tregs expanded with activated donor B cells seemed most donor-specific.

This chain connects TRBV7-3 to TRBJ1-1; D call uncertain. The receptor was isolated from a human patient who received a combined kidney and bone marrow transplant. The T cells may partly be graft donor cells. The material sequenced was CD8+ T cells from blood (PBMCs), taken 24 months after the transplant. The CDR3 DNA follows: TGTGCCAGCAACCAGAAGGGAGGCCCTGAAGCTTTCTTT. This sequence encodes CASNQKGGPEAFF.